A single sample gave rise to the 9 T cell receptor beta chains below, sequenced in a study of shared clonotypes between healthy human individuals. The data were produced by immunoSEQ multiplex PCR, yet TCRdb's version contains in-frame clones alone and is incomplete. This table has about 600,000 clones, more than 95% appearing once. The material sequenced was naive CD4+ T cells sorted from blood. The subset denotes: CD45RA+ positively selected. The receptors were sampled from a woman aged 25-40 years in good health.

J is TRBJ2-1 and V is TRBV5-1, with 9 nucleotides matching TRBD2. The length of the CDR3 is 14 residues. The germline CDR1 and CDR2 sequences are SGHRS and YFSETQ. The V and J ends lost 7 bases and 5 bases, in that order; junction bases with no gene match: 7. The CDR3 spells CASQTSGGNNEQFF. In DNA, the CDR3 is TGCGCCAGCCAGACTAGCGGAGGAAACAATGAGCAGTTCTTC.

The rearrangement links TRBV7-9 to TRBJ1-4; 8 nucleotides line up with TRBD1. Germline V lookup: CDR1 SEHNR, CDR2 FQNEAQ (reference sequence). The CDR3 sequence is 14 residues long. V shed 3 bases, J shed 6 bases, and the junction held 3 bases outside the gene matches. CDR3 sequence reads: CASSFGQGDEKLFF. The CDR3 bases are TGTGCCAGCAGCTTCGGACAGGGCGATGAAAAACTGTTTTTT.

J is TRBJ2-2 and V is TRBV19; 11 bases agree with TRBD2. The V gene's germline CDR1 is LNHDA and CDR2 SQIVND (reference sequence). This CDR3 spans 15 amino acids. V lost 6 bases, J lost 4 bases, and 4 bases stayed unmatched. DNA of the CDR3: TGTGCCAGTAGGGGGACTAGCGGATTCACCGGGGAGCTGTTTTTT. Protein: CASRGTSGFTGELFF.

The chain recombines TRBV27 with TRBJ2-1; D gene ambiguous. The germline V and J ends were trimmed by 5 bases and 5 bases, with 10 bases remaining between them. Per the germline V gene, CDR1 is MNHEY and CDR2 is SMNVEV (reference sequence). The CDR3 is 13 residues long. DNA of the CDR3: TGTGCCAGCAGTGGTCCCAATGACAATGAGCAGTTCTTC. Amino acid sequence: CASSGPNDNEQFF.

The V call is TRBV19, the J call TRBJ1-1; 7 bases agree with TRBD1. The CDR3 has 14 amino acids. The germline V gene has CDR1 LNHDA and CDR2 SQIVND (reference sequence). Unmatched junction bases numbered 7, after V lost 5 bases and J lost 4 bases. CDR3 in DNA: TGTGCCAGTAGTCGGACAGGAGAGGGCACTGAAGCTTTCTTT. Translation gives CASSRTGEGTEAFF. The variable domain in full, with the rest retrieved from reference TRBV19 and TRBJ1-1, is DGGITQSPKYLFRKEGQNVTLSCEQNLNHDAMYWYRQDPGQGLRLIYYSQIVNDFQKGDIAEGYSVSREKKESFPLTVTSAQKNPTAFYLCASSRTGEGTEAFFGQGTRLTVV.

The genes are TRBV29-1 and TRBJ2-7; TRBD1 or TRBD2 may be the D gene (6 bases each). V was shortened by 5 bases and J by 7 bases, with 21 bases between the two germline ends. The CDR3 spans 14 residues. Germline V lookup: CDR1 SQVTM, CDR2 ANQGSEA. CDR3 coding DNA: TGCAGCGTTCGTCCGTGGGAGGTAGGGGGAGAGCAGTACTTC. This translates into CSVRPWEVGGEQYF.

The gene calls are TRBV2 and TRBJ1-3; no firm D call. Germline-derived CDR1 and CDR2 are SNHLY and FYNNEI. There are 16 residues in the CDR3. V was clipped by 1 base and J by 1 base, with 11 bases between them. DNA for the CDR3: TGTGCCAGCAGTGAAGAGGCATTAAGGTCTGGAAACACCATATATTTT. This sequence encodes CASSEEALRSGNTIYF.

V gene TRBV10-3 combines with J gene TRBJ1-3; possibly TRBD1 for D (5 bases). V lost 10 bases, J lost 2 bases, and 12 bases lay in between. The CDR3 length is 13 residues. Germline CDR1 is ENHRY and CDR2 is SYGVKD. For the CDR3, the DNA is TGTGCCACCAGGGAAGTTACTGGAAACACCATATATTTT. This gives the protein CATREVTGNTIYF.

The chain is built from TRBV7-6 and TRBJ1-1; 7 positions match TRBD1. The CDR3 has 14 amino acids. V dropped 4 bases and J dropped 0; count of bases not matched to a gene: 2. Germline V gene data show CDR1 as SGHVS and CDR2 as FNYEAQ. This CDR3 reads CASSSTGLNTEAFF. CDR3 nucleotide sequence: TGTGCCAGCAGCTCGACAGGGCTGAACACTGAAGCTTTCTTT.